This TCR beta chain was captured by sequencing in a study of T cell changes during pregnancy in multiple sclerosis (dated by TCRdb to the late 2010s). A note on the overall study: The study examined how the T cell repertoire changed over the course of pregnancy in women with multiple sclerosis.

CDR1 and CDR2, per the germline V gene (reference sequence), are DFQATT and SNEGSKA. The germline V and J ends show losses of 5 bases and 7 bases respectively, and no gene match explains 2 bases of the junction. The CDR3 starts with the cysteine, ends with the phenylalanine, and has 11 residues. The retained sequence is limited to the CDR3, 33 bases, with the frame set at the first base. The receptor library was made with the immunoSEQ multiplex PCR assay. The immuneACCESS repertoire file appears here via TCRdb, limited to in-frame rearrangements. These files lack a portion of the clones; in checked studies, under half of the deficit traces to unresolved V genes, and the cause of the others is not known. Recorded for this sample are some 64,000 clones; approximately 92% of them occurred a single time. Approximately 2.2% of the sample lies in the top ten. To note about this clone: No antigen is known for it. No base quality values were provided; no much bigger clone lies one nucleotide off.

This clonotype was sampled from a female donor with multiple sclerosis, enrolled in a pregnancy study. Recombination linked TRBV20-1 to TRBJ1-3, with TRBD1 identical over 7 junction bases. Sequences were derived from peripheral blood, sampled in the first trimester of pregnancy. The CDR3 has the sequence CSAFRGNTIYF. The DNA is TGCAGTGCTTTCAGGGGGAACACCATATATTTT.